This T cell receptor (beta chain) was recorded in a study of cytomegalovirus exposure and HLA in healthy donors. PCR used 60 Vbeta primers and 13 Jbeta primers. Sequencing was performed with immunoSEQ multiplex PCR; in TCRdb, only in-frame clones are kept and a portion is missing. The sample yields roughly 100,000 clones, roughly 12% seen once. The CDR3 is 14 residues long. In germline, CDR1 is LNHDA, CDR2 SQIVND (reference sequence). Unmatched junction bases numbered 14, after V lost 6 bases and J lost 12 bases. This clone turned up a few times. As yet, its antigen is unknown. Overall study findings and caveats: It was approximately 150 TCR beta chains that were listed as cytomegalovirus-associated. It has been reported that TCR beta sequences accurately predicted the HLA-A and HLA-B alleles of most subjects.

Input material: PBMCs. This receptor was obtained from a man between 35 and 55 years old in good health and CMV-seropositive. The genes are TRBV19 and TRBJ2-1; 7 bases match TRBD1. The CDR3 coding sequence is TGTGCCAGTAGCCTGGGACAGACCCGAGGGGGGCAGTTCTTC. Its translation is CASSLGQTRGGQFF.